These 14 T cell receptor beta chains were all obtained from the same sample, sequenced in a study of identifying expanded T cells in peripheral blood. Profiled with immunoSEQ multiplex PCR; TCRdb holds only in-frame clones, not every one. The sample carries around 94,000 clones, roughly 85% recorded once. Sequenced sample: blood. These receptors all come from a person aged 18 to 69 in good health.

V gene TRBV18 combines with J gene TRBJ2-3; 11 nucleotides align to TRBD2. J lost 4 bases, V lost 6 bases, and 6 bases had no gene match. Germline assignment: CDR1 KGHSH and CDR2 LQKENI. The CDR3 runs 15 residues. The CDR3 nucleotides are TGTGCCAGCTCGCCTCCTAGCGGGGGGCCAGATACGCAGTATTTT. Encoded protein: CASSPPSGGPDTQYF.

This rearrangement joins TRBV16 to TRBJ2-7; the D gene is possibly TRBD1 (6 bases). The V end was cut by 2 bases, the J end by 5 bases, with 13 bases between. CDR1 is KGHSY, CDR2 FQNENV, per germline. This CDR3 is built from 14 residues. CDR3 DNA: TGTGCCAGCAGCCAAAATTCAGGGGTCCACGAGCAGTACTTC. Translating gives CASSQNSGVHEQYF.

The CDR3 DNA is TGTGCCAGTAGTATCCGGGACATCTCGTGGACCGGGGAGCTGTTTTTT. It translates to CASSIRDISWTGELFF. The rearrangement links TRBV19 to TRBJ2-2; tentative D call: TRBD1 (6 bases). This CDR3 is built from 16 residues. V shed 3 bases and J shed 5 bases, with 16 bases lying between them. Germline assignment: CDR1 LNHDA and CDR2 SQIVND (reference sequence).

The CDR3 region has the DNA TGTGCCAGCAGCTTAGGAACACAGCCTACAGGGGAAAAACTGTTTTTT. It codes for CASSLGTQPTGEKLFF. The rearrangement uses TRBV7-2 and TRBJ1-4, with TRBD1 as a possible D gene (6 bases). CDR1 and CDR2 (germline): SGHTA, FQGNSA. Between the trimmed V and J ends, which lost 1 base and 8 bases, there was a span of 17 bases. This CDR3 is 16 amino acids long.

This clone was found a few times. The rearrangement joins TRBV27 to TRBJ1-6, with TRBD1 as a possible D gene (5 bases). CDR1 and CDR2 from the germline V gene are MNHEY and SMNVEV (reference sequence). Trimming removed 7 bases from V and 0 bases from J, with 10 bases in between. CDR3 length: 15 residues. CDR3 in DNA: TGTGCCAGCACGAGCGACAGCTCCTATAATTCACCCCTCCACTTT. Translation: CASTSDSSYNSPLHF.

V and J are TRBV6-6 and TRBJ1-5, with D maybe TRBD1 (6 bases). V gave up 6 bases and J gave up 0 bases, with 12 bases separating them. Looked up from germline, CDR1 is MNHNY and CDR2 is SVGAGI (reference sequence). The CDR3 runs 15 residues. CDR3 protein: CASRGTRNSNQPQHF. Written as DNA, the CDR3 is TGTGCCAGCAGGGGGACAAGGAATAGCAATCAGCCCCAGCATTTT.

The chain links TRBV6-1 to TRBJ1-5; D unresolved. Germline lookup yields CDR1 MNHNS and CDR2 SASEGT. The ends were cut back, 2 bases at V and 0 bases at J, with 11 bases in the middle. The CDR3 extends over 16 amino acids. The CDR3 coding sequence is TGTGCCAGCAGTGAATGGGCGAAAAATAGCAATCAGCCCCAGCATTTT. Protein: CASSEWAKNSNQPQHF.

This sequence joins TRBV19 and TRBJ2-7; 9 nucleotides agree with TRBD1. This CDR3 is 16 amino acids long. Germline lookup yields CDR1 LNHDA and CDR2 SQIVND (reference sequence). J was trimmed by 0 bases and V by 6 bases; bases with no gene match: 9. In DNA, the CDR3 is TGTGCCAGTAGCCTCACCGGGACAGGGCCCTCCTACGAGCAGTACTTC. It yields the protein CASSLTGTGPSYEQYF.

V is TRBV6-6 and J is TRBJ2-6; D remains ambiguous. The germline V gene has CDR1 MNHNY and CDR2 SVGAGI (reference sequence). Between the trimmed V and J ends, which lost 5 bases and 0 bases, there was a span of 5 bases. The CDR3 runs 14 residues. CDR3 sequence: CASSVSSGANVLTF. The CDR3 region has the DNA TGTGCCAGCAGTGTGAGCTCTGGGGCCAACGTCCTGACTTTC.

The CDR3 coding sequence is TGTGCCAGCAGCGAGACAGGGGATTCCCCTATTACGCAGTATTTT. It codes for CASSETGDSPITQYF. This sequence joins TRBV11-3 and TRBJ2-3; TRBD1 matches at 8 bases. After removal of 5 bases from V and 8 bases from J, the junction contained 12 bases not matched to a gene. The CDR3 runs to 15 residues. CDR1 is SGHNT and CDR2 is YENEEA in the germline V gene.

V and J are TRBV25-1 and TRBJ1-2, with D possibly being TRBD1 (6 bases). Trimming took off 6 bases at V and 8 bases at J, with 22 bases between the two ends. CDR3 size: 15 residues. Germline-derived CDR1 and CDR2 are MGHDK and SYGVNS. The CDR3 coding sequence is TGTGCCAGCAGAGCGTGGATGGGGGGCGCGGAAGGCTACACCTTC. Translation gives CASRAWMGGAEGYTF.

The chain joins TRBV9 to TRBJ1-1; 8 nucleotides align to TRBD1. With 0 bases clipped from V and 6 bases from J, the junction kept 10 bases outside the gene matches. This CDR3 is built from 16 residues. Germline V lookup: CDR1 SGDLS, CDR2 YYNGEE. In DNA form, the CDR3 reads TGTGCCAGCAGCGTAGCCGGACAGGGTTTCGCATCTGAAGCTTTCTTT. It yields the protein CASSVAGQGFASEAFF.

This chain joins TRBV6-5 and TRBJ2-6; D unclear. The CDR3 extends over 13 amino acids. The V and J ends lost 6 bases and 2 bases respectively, with 5 bases between them. Germline V gene data show CDR1 as MNHEY and CDR2 as SVGAGI. CDR3 protein: CASRRTGANVLTF. Written as DNA, the CDR3 is TGTGCCAGCAGACGCACTGGGGCCAACGTCCTGACTTTC.

V is TRBV9 and J is TRBJ1-3, with D tentatively TRBD1 (6 bases). The CDR3 is made up of 14 amino acids. Germline loops: CDR1 SGDLS, CDR2 YYNGEE. Trimming took 4 bases from V and 0 from J, leaving 8 bases between them. CDR3 loop: CASSSDSSGNTIYF. The CDR3 DNA reads as TGTGCCAGCAGCTCGGACAGCTCTGGAAACACCATATATTTT.